This T cell receptor (beta chain) was documented in a study of T cell responses to AZD1222 COVID-19 vaccine. V shed 5 bases, J shed 6 bases, and the junction held 4 bases outside the gene matches. Germline CDR1 reads SGHNT; CDR2 reads YENEEA. The CDR3 spans 16 residues. Measured with immunoSEQ multiplex PCR; TCRdb has only the in-frame clones, and not every one. Of about 140,000 clones in the sample, around 90% were seen once. The chain is built from TRBV11-3 and TRBJ2-1, with TRBD2 matching 16 bases. The sequenced sample was peripheral blood, obtained 28 days after the second AZD1222 dose. The clonotype originates from an adult who received the AZD1222 COVID-19 vaccine. CDR3 amino acids: CASSRGTSGRVNEQFF. For the CDR3, the DNA is TGTGCCAGCAGCAGAGGGACTAGCGGGAGGGTCAATGAGCAGTTCTTC. Complete variable domain (other parts from reference TRBV11-3 and TRBJ2-1): EAGVVQSPRYKIIEKKQPVAFWCNPISGHNTLYWYLQNLGQGPELLIRYENEEAVDDSQLPKDRFSAERLKGVDSTLKIQPAELGDSAVYLCASSRGTSGRVNEQFFGPGTRLTVL.